This entry lists 12 T cell receptor beta chains sequenced from one sample in a study of cytomegalovirus exposure and HLA in healthy donors. Here immunoSEQ multiplex PCR was the method, and the copy in TCRdb shows in-frame clones only, minus some. The sample contains more than 70,000 clones, about 95% of which appear only once. Source material: PBMCs. Every receptor here comes from a woman aged 18-29 years in good health and CMV-seronegative.

This chain uses TRBV11-1 with TRBJ1-1, with TRBD1 identical over 9 bases. Germline CDR1 and CDR2: SGHAT and FQDESV (reference sequence). The CDR3 covers 16 residues. Unmatched junction bases numbered 5, after V lost 3 bases and J lost 0 bases. CDR3 sequence: CASSLGQGLLNTEAFF. In DNA form, the CDR3 reads TGTGCCAGCAGCTTGGGACAGGGCTTGCTGAACACTGAAGCTTTCTTT.

The rearrangement joins TRBV5-4 to TRBJ2-2; 10 bases are shared with TRBD1. The trim removed 4 bases at V and 4 bases at J, leaving 4 bases unmatched. The CDR3 consists of 15 residues. Per the germline V gene, CDR1 is SGHNT and CDR2 is YYREEE (reference sequence). CDR3 region: CASSLDRGRTGELFF. The CDR3 region has the DNA TGTGCCAGCAGCCTAGACAGGGGGCGCACCGGGGAGCTGTTTTTT.

The chain carries TRBV7-2 and TRBJ1-2; no reliable D call. The CDR3 sequence is 13 residues long. The germline V gene encodes CDR1 SGHTA and CDR2 FQGNSA. The V and J ends lost 3 bases and 6 bases respectively, with 11 bases between them. CDR3 protein: CASSFRGDHGYTF. The DNA for the CDR3 is TGTGCCAGCAGCTTCAGAGGCGATCATGGCTACACCTTC.

The chain links TRBV7-2 to TRBJ2-3, with 8 nucleotides matching TRBD2. The CDR3 contains 16 residues. Per the germline V gene, CDR1 is SGHTA and CDR2 is FQGNSA. Losses at the gene ends were 1 base for V and 4 bases for J; bases not matched to a gene: 7. CDR3 protein: CASSLVGSGVADTQYF. The CDR3 DNA follows: TGTGCCAGCAGCTTAGTGGGTAGCGGGGTGGCAGATACGCAGTATTTT. Full variable domain (outside the CDR3, taken from reference TRBV7-2 and TRBJ2-3): GAGVSQSPSNKVTEKGKDVELRCDPISGHTALYWYRQSLGQGLEFLIYFQGNSAPDKSGLPSDRFSAERTGGSVSTLTIQRTQQEDSAVYLCASSLVGSGVADTQYFGPGTRLTVL.

The rearrangement uses TRBV6-1 and TRBJ1-2; D is perhaps TRBD1 (6 bases). The V and J ends lost 6 bases and 1 base respectively, with 12 bases between them. Germline V gives CDR1 MNHNS, CDR2 SASEGT. There are 14 residues in the CDR3. CDR3 loop: CASRHRVYNYGYTF. The CDR3 DNA sequence: TGTGCCAGCAGACACAGGGTTTATAACTATGGCTACACCTTC.

The chain combines TRBV5-1 with TRBJ1-5; perhaps TRBD1 as D (6 bases). The CDR3 covers 14 residues. V was shortened by 0 bases and J by 6 bases, with 10 bases between the two germline ends. Germline CDR1 SGHRS, CDR2 YFSETQ. The CDR3 here is CASSLEGEGQPQHF. The CDR3 coding sequence is TGCGCCAGCAGCTTGGAGGGGGAGGGTCAGCCCCAGCATTTT.

This chain links TRBV15 with TRBJ2-2, with 11 bases aligning to TRBD2. Unmatched junction bases numbered 10, after V lost 3 bases and J lost 1 base. The CDR3 is 19 residues long. The V gene's germline CDR1 is LNHNV and CDR2 YYDKDF (reference sequence). CDR3 bases: TGTGCCACCAGCAGGGCCCCCTTGACTAGCGGGGTGAACACCGGGGAGCTGTTTTTT. Amino acid sequence: CATSRAPLTSGVNTGELFF.

The chain has TRBV5-6 and TRBJ1-2; TRBD1 matches 8 bases. V lost 0 bases to trimming and J lost 2 bases; unmatched junction nucleotides: 0. The CDR3 runs to 14 residues. Germline assignment: CDR1 SGHDT and CDR2 YYEEEE. CDR3 region: CASSLDRGNYGYTF. The CDR3 bases are TGTGCCAGCAGCTTGGACAGGGGGAACTATGGCTACACCTTC. Variable domain in full (rest from reference TRBV5-6 and TRBJ1-2): DAGVTQSPTHLIKTRGQQVTLRCSPKSGHDTVSWYQQALGQGPQFIFQYYEEEERQRGNFPDRFSGHQFPNYSSELNVNALLLGDSALYLCASSLDRGNYGYTFGSGTRLTVV.

The rearrangement links TRBV5-4 to TRBJ1-2; 8 bases align to TRBD1. Germline CDR1 reads SGHNT; CDR2 reads YYREEE (reference sequence). The CDR3 spans 16 residues. Unmatched junction bases numbered 13, after V lost 1 base and J lost 8 bases. The CDR3 reads CASSLRFEQGAKGYTF. In DNA form, the CDR3 reads TGTGCCAGCAGCTTGAGATTTGAGCAGGGGGCGAAGGGCTACACCTTC.

The gene calls are TRBV19 and TRBJ1-1; D is perhaps TRBD1 (5 bases). V was trimmed by 10 bases and J by 4 bases, leaving 22 bases between them. CDR1 LNHDA and CDR2 SQIVND come from the germline V gene (reference sequence). The CDR3 spans 15 residues. CDR3 in amino acids: CATSSQGGLGTEAFF. Here the CDR3 DNA reads TGTGCCACCTCAAGCCAGGGTGGGCTGGGCACTGAAGCTTTCTTT.

The V call is TRBV9, the J call TRBJ1-1; D may be TRBD1 (5 bases). Germline V gene lookup returns CDR1 SGDLS and CDR2 YYNGEE. This CDR3 contains 15 residues. Trimming shortened V by 4 bases and J by 4 bases, and 17 bases separated the two germline ends. The CDR3, as DNA: TGTGCCAGCAGCCCTACACAGGCTTTGGGCACTGAAGCTTTCTTT. Protein product: CASSPTQALGTEAFF.

The chain combines TRBV7-9 with TRBJ1-6; no clear D gene. The CDR3 is 18 residues long. Deletions cut 3 bases from V and 5 bases from J, with 20 bases between. Germline V CDR1 and CDR2: SEHNR, FQNEAQ (reference sequence). The CDR3 DNA reads as TGTGCCAGCAGCTTCTCCCCCGACACGATTATCGATAATTCACCCCTCCACTTT. Its translation: CASSFSPDTIIDNSPLHF.